The clone carrying this T cell receptor delta chain has only a few counts. V was clipped by 2 bases and J by 4 bases; unmatched bases: 5. CDR1 GEAIGNYY and CDR2 EKD come from the germline V gene. The CDR3 contains 15 residues. The sample belongs to a study of gamma-delta T cells after stem cell transplantation. TCRdb ran CATT on the RT-PCR reads. The sample consists of about 730 delta-chain clones, about an eighth of them appearing once. Sequencing input: gamma-delta T cells. V gene TRDV2 combines with J gene TRDJ1; the match to TRDD3 covers 11 bases. The source is a human donor. It is not recorded whose cells these are; they may come from a transplant donor. This table probably holds off-target reads from a library built for another chain. The CDR3 loop is CACDRGWGIRDKLIF. CDR3 sequence (DNA): TGTGCCTGTGACAGAGGGTGGGGGATACGCGATAAACTCATCTTT.